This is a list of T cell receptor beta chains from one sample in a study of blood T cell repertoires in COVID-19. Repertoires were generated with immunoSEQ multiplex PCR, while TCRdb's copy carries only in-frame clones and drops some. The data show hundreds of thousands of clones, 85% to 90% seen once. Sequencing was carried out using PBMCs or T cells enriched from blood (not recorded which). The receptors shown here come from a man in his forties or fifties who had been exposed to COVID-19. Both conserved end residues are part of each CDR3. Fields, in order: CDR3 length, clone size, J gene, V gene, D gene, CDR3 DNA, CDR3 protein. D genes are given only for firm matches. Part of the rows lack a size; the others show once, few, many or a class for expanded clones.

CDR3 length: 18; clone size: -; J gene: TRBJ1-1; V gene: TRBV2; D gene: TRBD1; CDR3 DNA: TGTGCCAGCAGTGTTTTTGGACAGGGGGCGGTTGAGAACACTGAAGCTTTCTTT; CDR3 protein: CASSVFGQGAVENTEAFF
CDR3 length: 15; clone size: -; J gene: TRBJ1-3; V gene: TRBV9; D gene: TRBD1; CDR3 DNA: TGTGCCAGCAGCGTGGGGACAGGGCGAGGAAACACCATATATTTT; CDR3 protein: CASSVGTGRGNTIYF
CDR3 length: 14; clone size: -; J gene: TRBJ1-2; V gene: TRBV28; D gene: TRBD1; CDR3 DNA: TGTGCCAGCAGGCCCACAGGGGGCGGCTATGGCTACACCTTC; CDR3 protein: CASRPTGGGYGYTF
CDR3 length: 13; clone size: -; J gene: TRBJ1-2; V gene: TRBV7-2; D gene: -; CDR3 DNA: TGTGCCAGCAGCTTAGGGACAAGCTATGGCTACACCTTC; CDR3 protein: CASSLGTSYGYTF
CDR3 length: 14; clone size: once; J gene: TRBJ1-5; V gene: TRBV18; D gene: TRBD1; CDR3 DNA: TGTGCCAGCTCACCCCGACAGGGTGGTCCAGCCCAGCATTTT; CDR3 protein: CASSPRQGGPAQHF
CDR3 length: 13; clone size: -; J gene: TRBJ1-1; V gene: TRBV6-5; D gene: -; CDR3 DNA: TGTGCCAGCATGTATGCAGGACTCCCTGAAGCTTTCTTT; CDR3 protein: CASMYAGLPEAFF
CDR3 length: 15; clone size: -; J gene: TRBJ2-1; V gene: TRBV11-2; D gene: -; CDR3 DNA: TGTGCCAGCAGCTTGGGGGGAGCTACCTACAATGAGCAGTTCTTC; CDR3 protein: CASSLGGATYNEQFF
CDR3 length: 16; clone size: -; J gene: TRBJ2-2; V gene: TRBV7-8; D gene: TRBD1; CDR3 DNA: TGTGCCAGCAGCTTAGAGACAGGGGGGAATGCCGGGGAGCTGTTTTTT; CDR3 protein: CASSLETGGNAGELFF
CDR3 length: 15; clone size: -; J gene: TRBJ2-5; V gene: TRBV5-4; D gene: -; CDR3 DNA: TGTGCCAGCAGCTTGTCGGGTCGGTCCCAAGAGACCCAGTACTTC; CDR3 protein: CASSLSGRSQETQYF
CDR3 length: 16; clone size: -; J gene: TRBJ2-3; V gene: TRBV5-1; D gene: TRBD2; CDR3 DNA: TGCGCCAGCAGCTTGTTAGGGCGGGAGTACACAGATACGCAGTATTTT; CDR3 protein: CASSLLGREYTDTQYF
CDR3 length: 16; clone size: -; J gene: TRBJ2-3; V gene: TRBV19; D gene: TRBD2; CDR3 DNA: TGTGCCAGTACCTCAGGGAGGGCGGTGGGCACAGATACGCAGTATTTT; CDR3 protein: CASTSGRAVGTDTQYF
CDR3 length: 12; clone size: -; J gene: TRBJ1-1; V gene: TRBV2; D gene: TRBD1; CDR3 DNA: TGTGCCAGCATAAGGGACAGGGGGGAAGCTTTCTTT; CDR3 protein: CASIRDRGEAFF
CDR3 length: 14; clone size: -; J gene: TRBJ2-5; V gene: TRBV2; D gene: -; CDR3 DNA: TGTGCCAGCACCCTCGAGACTGCACAAGAGACCCAGTACTTC; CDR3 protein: CASTLETAQETQYF
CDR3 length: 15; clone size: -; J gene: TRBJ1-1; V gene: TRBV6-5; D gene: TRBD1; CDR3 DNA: TGTGCCAGCAGTAGATTACGACAGGGTGACACTGAAGCTTTCTTT; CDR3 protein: CASSRLRQGDTEAFF
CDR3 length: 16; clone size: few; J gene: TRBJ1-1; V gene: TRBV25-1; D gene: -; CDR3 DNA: TGTGCCAGCAGTGAATCTTGGGGCATCCTGGGGACTGAAGCTTTCTTT; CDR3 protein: CASSESWGILGTEAFF
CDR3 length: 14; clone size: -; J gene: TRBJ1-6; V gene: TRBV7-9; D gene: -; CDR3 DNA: TGTGCCAGCAGCTTAGGCCAGCGAAATTCACCCCTCCACTTT; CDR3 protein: CASSLGQRNSPLHF
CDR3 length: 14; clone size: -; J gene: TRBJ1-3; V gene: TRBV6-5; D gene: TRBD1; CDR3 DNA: TGTGCCAGTCTCTCAGGGGGGACTGGAAACACCATATATTTT; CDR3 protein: CASLSGGTGNTIYF
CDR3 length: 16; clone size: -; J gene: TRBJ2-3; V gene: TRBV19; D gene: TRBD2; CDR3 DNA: TGTGCCAGTAGTACATCGGGGGGGGTGGGCCCAGATACGCAGTATTTT; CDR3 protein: CASSTSGGVGPDTQYF
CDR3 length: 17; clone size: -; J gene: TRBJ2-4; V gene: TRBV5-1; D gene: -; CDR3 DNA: TGCGCCAGCAGCTCCCCCCTCCAGGGACTAGCCAAAAACATTCAGTACTTC; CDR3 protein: CASSSPLQGLAKNIQYF
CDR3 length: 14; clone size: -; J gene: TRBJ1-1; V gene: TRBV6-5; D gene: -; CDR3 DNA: TGTGCCAGCACTAAACCAGGGGCGAACACTGAAGCTTTCTTT; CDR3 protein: CASTKPGANTEAFF
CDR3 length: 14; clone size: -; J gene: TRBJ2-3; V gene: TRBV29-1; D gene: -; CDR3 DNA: TGCAGCGTTGATCAGGGCTATCAGGCAGATACGCAGTATTTT; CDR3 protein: CSVDQGYQADTQYF
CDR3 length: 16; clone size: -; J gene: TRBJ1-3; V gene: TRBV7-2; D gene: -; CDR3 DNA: TGTGCCAGCAGCTTGCTCGGGGTCAACTCTGGAAACACCATATATTTT; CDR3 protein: CASSLLGVNSGNTIYF
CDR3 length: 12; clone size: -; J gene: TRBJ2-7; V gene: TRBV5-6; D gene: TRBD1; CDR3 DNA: TGTGCCAGCAGCCCAACGGGACAGGAACAAGTCTTC; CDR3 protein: CASSPTGQEQVF
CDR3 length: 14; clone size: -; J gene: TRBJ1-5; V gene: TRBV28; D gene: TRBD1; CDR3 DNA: TGTGCCAGCAGTTCCGGACAGGCGGATCAGCCCCAGCATTTT; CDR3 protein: CASSSGQADQPQHF
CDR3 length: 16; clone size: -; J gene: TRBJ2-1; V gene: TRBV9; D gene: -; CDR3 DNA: TGTGCCAGCAGCGTCACCCTAGCGAGTATTGCAAATGAGCAGTTCTTC; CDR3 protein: CASSVTLASIANEQFF
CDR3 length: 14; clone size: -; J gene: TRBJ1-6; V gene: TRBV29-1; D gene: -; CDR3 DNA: TGCAGCGTTGAGATAGGGGGGGTAGGTTCACCCCTCCACTTT; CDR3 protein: CSVEIGGVGSPLHF
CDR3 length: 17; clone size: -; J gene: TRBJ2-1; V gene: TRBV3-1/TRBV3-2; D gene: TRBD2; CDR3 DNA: TGTGCCAGCAGCCAGCACCTAGCGGGAGGGCCGTACAATGAGCAGTTCTTC; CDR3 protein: CASSQHLAGGPYNEQFF
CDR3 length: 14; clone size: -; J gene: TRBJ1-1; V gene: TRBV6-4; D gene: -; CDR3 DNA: TGTGCCAGCAGTGACACAGACGAGGGTACTGAAGCTTTCTTT; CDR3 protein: CASSDTDEGTEAFF
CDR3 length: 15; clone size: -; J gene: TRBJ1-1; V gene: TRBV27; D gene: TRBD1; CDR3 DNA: TGTGCCAGCAGAGTCGACAGGGGGCGATACACTGAAGCTTTCTTT; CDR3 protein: CASRVDRGRYTEAFF